The 14 T cell receptor beta chains in this list originate from one sample, sequenced in a study of blood T cells in healthy people across ages. A J-beta primer mix and a sample-barcoded 5' primer were used in a second PCR of roughly 6 to 11 cycles. One entry per CDR3 protein, called by TCRdb with MiXCR from the 5' RACE reads. The sample records 890,000 or so distinct CDR3 sequences, 60% to 80% being singletons. The material sequenced was blood. These TCRs come from a man younger than 40 in good health.

The V and J genes are TRBV20-1 and TRBJ2-7; D might be TRBD1 or TRBD2, each matching 5 bases. The CDR3 is made up of 11 amino acids. V was cut by 6 bases and J by 6 bases, with 12 bases left in between. Per the germline V gene, CDR1 is DFQATT and CDR2 is SNEGSKA (reference sequence). The CDR3: CSASRGIEQYF. Here the CDR3 DNA reads TGCAGTGCCAGCCGGGGCATCGAGCAGTACTTC.

The table lists this clonotype with a few counts. The genes are TRBV5-1 and TRBJ2-7; 8 bases are a match to TRBD1. This CDR3 has 14 amino acids. CDR1 and CDR2 from the germline V gene are SGHRS and YFSETQ. Trimming took 1 base from V and 5 from J; bases not matched to a gene: 5. CDR3 sequence reads: CASSLTQGADEQYF. Written as DNA, the CDR3 is TGCGCCAGCAGCTTGACCCAGGGGGCAGACGAGCAGTACTTC.

The table lists this clonotype with a few counts. This chain links TRBV28 with TRBJ2-3; 8 nucleotides align to TRBD2. Unmatched junction bases numbered 5, after V lost 5 bases and J lost 1 base. This CDR3 is built from 15 residues. Germline CDR1 MDHEN, CDR2 SYDVKM. The CDR3 nucleotides read TGTGCCAGCAGTCGAAGAGCGGGGGGCACAGATACGCAGTATTTT. Translated, it gives CASSRRAGGTDTQYF.

The rearrangement uses TRBV28 and TRBJ1-2; D gene uncertain. Germline V gives CDR1 MDHEN, CDR2 SYDVKM. The CDR3 has 14 amino acids. The V gene lost 5 bases and the J gene lost 6 bases, with 16 bases spanning the gap. Here the CDR3 DNA reads TGTGCCAGCAGTGGGGTCGGCACCCTCAATGGCTACACCTTC. Protein product: CASSGVGTLNGYTF.

The chain employs TRBV3-1 and TRBJ1-2; 7 positions agree with TRBD1. The germline gives CDR1 LGHDT, CDR2 YNNKEL (reference sequence). V dropped 3 bases and J dropped 4; count of bases not matched to a gene: 11. The CDR3 length is 16 residues. CDR3 DNA: TGTGCCAGCAGCCAGGCCTCGGGACAGCTTTCCTATGGCTACACCTTC. This gives the protein CASSQASGQLSYGYTF.

The rearrangement joins TRBV30 to TRBJ2-5, with 10 bases lining up with TRBD1. J gave up 4 bases and V 3 bases, and 2 bases lay outside the gene matches. The germline gives CDR1 GTSNPN, CDR2 SVGIG (reference sequence). The CDR3 covers 13 residues. CDR3 region: CAWRTGGGETQYF. CDR3 nucleotide sequence: TGTGCCTGGAGGACAGGGGGCGGAGAGACCCAGTACTTC.

The chain joins TRBV20-1 to TRBJ2-5; D may match TRBD1 or TRBD2 (5 bases each). This CDR3 region has 18 residues. V shed 0 bases and J shed 5 bases, with 25 bases lying between them. The V gene's germline CDR1 is DFQATT and CDR2 SNEGSKA (reference sequence). The CDR3 loop reads CSARDMRGKGAVGETQYF. The CDR3 region has the DNA TGCAGTGCTAGAGATATGAGGGGTAAAGGGGCGGTAGGGGAGACCCAGTACTTC.

The rearrangement uses TRBV29-1 and TRBJ2-2, with no clear D. Germline V gives CDR1 SQVTM, CDR2 ANQGSEA. The CDR3 loop spans 12 amino acids. V gave up 4 bases and J gave up 8 bases, with 11 bases separating them. In nucleotides, the CDR3 is TGCAGCGTTGGCTTCATTGGGGGGGAGCTGTTTTTT. Translated, it gives CSVGFIGGELFF.

The chain links TRBV15 to TRBJ1-4; D is uncertain. V was shortened by 1 base and J by 4 bases, with 10 bases between the two germline ends. This CDR3 comprises 15 residues. Germline V gene data show CDR1 as LNHNV and CDR2 as YYDKDF (reference sequence). The CDR3 here is CATSRGRNSNEKLFF. The CDR3 bases are TGTGCCACCAGCAGAGGCCGGAACAGTAATGAAAAACTGTTTTTT. Looking up the rest from reference TRBV15 and TRBJ1-4 gives the full variable domain: DAMVIQNPRYQVTQFGKPVTLSCSQTLNHNVMYWYQQKSSQAPKLLFHYYDKDFNNEADTPDNFQSRRPNTSFCFLDIRSPGLGDTAMYLCATSRGRNSNEKLFFGSGTQLSVL.

V usage is TRBV4-2 and J usage is TRBJ2-7, with TRBD2 identical over 14 bases. The better agreement between TRBJ2-5 and the DNA end casts doubt on the J call. The CDR3 contains 16 residues. Germline V gene lookup returns CDR1 LGHNA and CDR2 YNFKEQ. DNA for the CDR3: TGTGCCAGCAGCCCGGGACTAGCGGGGGATCGGGAGACCCAGTACTTC. The encoded protein is CASSPGLAGDRETQYF.

This sequence joins TRBV5-1 and TRBJ2-7, with D possibly being TRBD1 (5 bases). The J call may be in error: the DNA end matches TRBJ2-5 better. Germline V gene sequence: CDR1 SGHRS, CDR2 YFSETQ. The CDR3 loop spans 15 amino acids. The CDR3 sequence is CASSTEGVVRETQYF. The CDR3 nucleotides are TGCGCCAGCAGCACAGAAGGGGTGGTAAGGGAGACCCAGTACTTC.

The count of this clonotype is one. Germline and junction disagree at one end, which may indicate a read error. The chain carries TRBV5-1 and TRBJ1-4, with 8 bases identical to TRBD1. The length of the CDR3 is 14 residues. The germline V gene has CDR1 SGHRS and CDR2 YFSETQ. CDR3 sequence (DNA): TGCGTCAGCGGTCCAGGGGGCGTGGGTGAAAAACTGTTTTTT. Encoded protein: CVSGPGGVGEKLFF.

The J gene is TRBJ2-1, the V gene TRBV24-1, with 7 bases aligning to TRBD1. The germline gives CDR1 KGHDR, CDR2 SFDVKD. The trim removed 2 bases at V and 7 bases at J, leaving 13 bases unmatched. The CDR3 length is 17 residues. CDR3 in amino acids: CATSDSWGQGVGNEQFF. The CDR3 DNA reads as TGTGCCACCAGTGATTCGTGGGGGCAGGGGGTGGGGAATGAGCAGTTCTTC.

This rearrangement joins TRBV14 to TRBJ2-3, with D hard to call. CDR1 SGHDN and CDR2 FVKESK come from the germline V gene. The length of the CDR3 is 13 residues. V was cut by 4 bases and J by 10 bases, with 15 bases left in between. CDR3 coding DNA: TGTGCCAGCAGCCCCTTTAGTGGGGTTGCGCAGTATTTT. The encoded protein is CASSPFSGVAQYF.